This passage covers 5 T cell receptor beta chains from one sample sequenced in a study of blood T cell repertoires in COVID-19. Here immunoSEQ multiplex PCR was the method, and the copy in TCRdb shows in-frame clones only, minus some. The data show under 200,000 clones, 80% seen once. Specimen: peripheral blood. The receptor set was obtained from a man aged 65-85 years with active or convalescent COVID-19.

The CDR3 sequence: CASSPGLNEQYF. The CDR3 DNA sequence: TGTGCCAGCAGCCCGGGACTGAACGAGCAGTACTTC. The rearrangement uses TRBV6-5 and TRBJ2-7; D possibly corresponds to TRBD2 (6 bases). The CDR3 is made up of 12 amino acids. CDR1 MNHEY and CDR2 SVGAGI come from the germline V gene. V dropped 6 bases and J dropped 5 bases, with 11 bases sitting between them.

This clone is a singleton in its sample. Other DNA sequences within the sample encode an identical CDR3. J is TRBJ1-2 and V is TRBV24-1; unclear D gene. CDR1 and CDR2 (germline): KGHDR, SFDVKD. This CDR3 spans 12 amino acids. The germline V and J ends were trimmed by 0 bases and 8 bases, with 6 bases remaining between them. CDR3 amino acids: CATSDLAGGYTF. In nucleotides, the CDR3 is TGTGCCACCAGTGATTTGGCGGGGGGCTACACCTTC.

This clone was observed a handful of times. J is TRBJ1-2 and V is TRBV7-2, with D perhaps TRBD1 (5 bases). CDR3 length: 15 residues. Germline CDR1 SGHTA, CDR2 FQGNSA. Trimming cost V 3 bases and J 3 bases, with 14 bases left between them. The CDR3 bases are TGTGCCAGCAGCTTCTTGGGGCAGCTCCACTATGGCTACACCTTC. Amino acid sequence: CASSFLGQLHYGYTF.

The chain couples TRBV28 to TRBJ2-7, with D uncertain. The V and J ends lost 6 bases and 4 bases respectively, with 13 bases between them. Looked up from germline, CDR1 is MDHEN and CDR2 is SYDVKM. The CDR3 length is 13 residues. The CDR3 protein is CASRLPPRYEQYF. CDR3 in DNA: TGTGCCAGCAGACTACCTCCCCGGTACGAGCAGTACTTC.

The CDR3: CATSDATGIGTDTQYF. The CDR3 DNA reads as TGTGCCACCAGTGACGCAACAGGAATTGGCACAGATACGCAGTATTTT. V and J are TRBV24-1 and TRBJ2-3; tentatively, D is TRBD1 (5 bases). The CDR3 loop spans 16 amino acids. From germline, CDR1 is KGHDR and CDR2 SFDVKD. Trimming pared 4 bases from V and 1 base from J, leaving 14 bases between.